The entry below describes one TCR beta chain. Libraries were prepared by immunoSEQ multiplex PCR; TCRdb keeps only in-frame clonotypes and omits some of them. The repertoire holds roughly 62,000 clones, approximately 90% seen once, with 3.5% to 4% in the top ten. This entry is derived from a study of OX40 agonist ivuxolimab in advanced cancers. The specimen comprised CD4+ or CD8+ T cells sorted from blood, sampled in a trial of the OX40 agonist ivuxolimab. This receptor was obtained from an adult with an advanced solid tumor such as melanoma, head and neck, liver or kidney cancer.

The CDR3 here is CASSFASGTSTDTQYF. The CDR3 DNA sequence: TGTGCCAGCAGTTTTGCCTCCGGGACTAGCACAGATACGCAGTATTTT. This chain uses TRBV6-6 with TRBJ2-3; tentative D call: TRBD2 (6 bases). V shed 4 bases and J shed 0 bases, with 14 bases lying between them. The CDR3 loop spans 16 amino acids. Germline loops: CDR1 MNHNY, CDR2 SVGAGI (reference sequence).